Each of the 27 T cell receptor beta chains below was sequenced from the same sample in a study of technical replicates of blood from a handful of donors. TCRdb's table, derived via immunoSEQ multiplex PCR, lists solely in-frame clones and lacks some. The table includes 78,000 or so clones, 70% to 90% detected once. Sequencing was done on a sample of T cells isolated from PBMCs. These receptors came from a human donor in good health.

The chain couples TRBV28 to TRBJ2-3; TRBD2 agrees at 8 bases. Germline V gene data show CDR1 as MDHEN and CDR2 as SYDVKM. V shed 5 bases, J shed 0 bases, and the junction held 13 bases outside the gene matches. The CDR3 spans 18 residues. The CDR3 here is CASSPTGGRYPSTDTQYF. CDR3 nucleotides: TGTGCCAGCAGTCCCACGGGGGGGCGATATCCCAGCACAGATACGCAGTATTTT. Supplemented by reference TRBV28 and TRBJ2-3, the full variable domain reads DVKVTQSSRYLVKRTGEKVFLECVQDMDHENMFWYRQDPGLGLRLIYFSYDVKMKEKGDIPEGYSVSREKKERFSLILESASTNQTSMYLCASSPTGGRYPSTDTQYFGPGTRLTVL.

The chain joins TRBV5-1 to TRBJ2-7; 11 bases match TRBD2. The V and J ends lost 4 bases and 3 bases, in that order; junction bases with no gene match: 6. This CDR3 is 15 amino acids long. CDR1 is SGHRS, CDR2 YFSETQ, per germline. The CDR3 loop reads CASSLGTSGFYEQYF. CDR3 nucleotides: TGCGCCAGCAGCCTAGGGACTAGCGGTTTCTACGAGCAGTACTTC.

This clone was observed a handful of times. The chain links TRBV7-8 to TRBJ1-3; no reliable D call. The CDR3 length is 14 residues. CDR1 and CDR2 from the germline V gene are SGHVS and FQNEAQ. The ends were cut back, 6 bases at V and 2 bases at J, with 11 bases in the middle. CDR3 nucleotide sequence: TGTGCCAGCAGTCCAGGCACAGCTGGAAACACCATATATTTT. This gives the protein CASSPGTAGNTIYF.

This clone was seen once. The CDR3 nucleotides are TGCGCCAGCAGCCTACTAAGATTGAACACTGAAGCTTTCTTT. Translating gives CASSLLRLNTEAFF. The V call is TRBV5-1, the J call TRBJ1-1; D uncertain. The V end lost 4 bases, the J end lost 0 bases, and 10 bases lay between the germline ends. The germline V gene has CDR1 SGHRS and CDR2 YFSETQ. The CDR3 loop spans 14 amino acids.

The chain uses TRBV5-1 and TRBJ1-4; TRBD1 aligns across 7 bases. V lost 4 bases to trimming and J lost 4 bases; unmatched junction nucleotides: 7. CDR3 size: 15 residues. Germline assignment: CDR1 SGHRS and CDR2 YFSETQ. The chain's CDR3 is CASSTTGEVNEKLFF. The CDR3, as DNA: TGCGCCAGCAGCACAACAGGGGAAGTTAATGAAAAACTGTTTTTT.

This clone was picked up one time. The J gene is TRBJ2-7, the V gene TRBV27; the match to TRBD1 covers 12 bases. This CDR3 is built from 16 residues. V shed 6 bases, J shed 4 bases, and the junction held 10 bases outside the gene matches. Germline loops: CDR1 MNHEY, CDR2 SMNVEV (reference sequence). The CDR3 here is CASSHKPGQGAYEQYF. CDR3 DNA sequence: TGTGCCAGCAGCCATAAACCGGGACAGGGGGCTTACGAGCAGTACTTC.

The chain couples TRBV6-1 to TRBJ2-7; no clear D gene. Germline V CDR1 and CDR2: MNHNS, SASEGT. The V end lost 4 bases, the J end lost 6 bases, and 7 bases lay between the germline ends. The CDR3 length is 11 residues. CDR3 sequence (DNA): TGTGCCAGCAGTGGCAGAGGCGAGCAGTACTTC. This codes for CASSGRGEQYF.

J is TRBJ1-1 and V is TRBV6-7; the match to TRBD1 covers 7 bases. TRBV6-7 is an ORF; its function is uncertain. The J segment lost 2 bases and the V segment lost 2 bases, leaving 8 bases of the junction unmatched. The CDR3 has 16 amino acids. The CDR3 bases are TGTGCCAGCAGTTACCTAAGGGACAGAACCAACACTGAAGCTTTCTTT. It specifies CASSYLRDRTNTEAFF.

The rearrangement uses TRBV14 and TRBJ1-1; D gene unclear. Germline CDR1 SGHDN, CDR2 FVKESK. The CDR3 covers 15 residues. Between the trimmed V and J ends, which lost 4 bases and 0 bases, there was a span of 12 bases. The CDR3 spells CASSLEGWLNTEAFF. The CDR3 DNA reads as TGTGCCAGCAGCCTTGAGGGATGGCTGAACACTGAAGCTTTCTTT.

This rearrangement joins TRBV30 to TRBJ2-3; the D gene is possibly TRBD1 (5 bases). The CDR3 sequence is 13 residues long. Trimming took off 5 bases at V and 2 bases at J, with 11 bases between the two ends. Germline V gene data show CDR1 as GTSNPN and CDR2 as SVGIG (reference sequence). DNA of the CDR3: TGTGCCTGGGGGGCTGGGGTCACAGATACGCAGTATTTT. Its protein product is CAWGAGVTDTQYF. The whole variable domain, filled in from reference TRBV30 and TRBJ2-3, reads SQTIHQWPATLVQPVGSPLSLECTVEGTSNPNLYWYRQAAGRGLQLLFYSVGIGQISSEVPQNLSASRPQDRQFILSSKKLLLSDSGFYLCAWGAGVTDTQYFGPGTRLTVL.

This chain joins TRBV19 and TRBJ2-3; a weak D match, TRBD2 (7 bases). V shed 3 bases and J shed 5 bases, with 12 bases lying between them. Germline CDR1 reads LNHDA; CDR2 reads SQIVND (reference sequence). The CDR3 has 14 amino acids. The CDR3 sequence: CASSIQGREDTQYF. CDR3 nucleotides: TGTGCCAGTAGTATTCAGGGGAGGGAAGATACGCAGTATTTT.

This clone has only one observation. The V gene is TRBV5-1, the J gene TRBJ2-2; 7 bases align to TRBD2. Trimming removed 0 bases from V and 3 bases from J; junction bases left unmatched: 5. Germline V gene sequence: CDR1 SGHRS, CDR2 YFSETQ. There are 16 residues in the CDR3. The CDR3 DNA is TGCGCCAGCAGCTTGGAGGCTAGCGGATACACCGGGGAGCTGTTTTTT. Translation: CASSLEASGYTGELFF.

The gene calls are TRBV9 and TRBJ2-3; possible D gene TRBD2, 5 bases. Trimming stripped 4 bases from V and 0 bases from J, with 15 bases between. CDR3 length: 16 amino acids. CDR1 SGDLS and CDR2 YYNGEE come from the germline V gene. The CDR3 nucleotides are TGTGCCAGCAGCTCACGATCCGGGGTTAGCACAGATACGCAGTATTTT. It specifies CASSSRSGVSTDTQYF.

The chain carries TRBV6-5 and TRBJ1-5; D perhaps matches TRBD1 (5 bases). V was cut by 3 bases and J by 7 bases, with 13 bases left in between. CDR1 MNHEY and CDR2 SVGAGI come from the germline V gene. The CDR3 is 14 residues long. The CDR3 DNA sequence: TGTGCCAGCAGTTATATGGAGGGACTCCAGCCCCAGCATTTT. It is translated as CASSYMEGLQPQHF.

Only one count was recorded for this clone. This rearrangement joins TRBV11-3 to TRBJ2-5; a possible D gene is TRBD2 (6 bases). Germline lookup yields CDR1 SGHNT and CDR2 YENEEA. V lost 1 base to trimming and J lost 4 bases, with 10 bases between them. The CDR3 runs 14 residues. The chain's CDR3 is CASSLGLRGETQYF. The CDR3 nucleotides are TGTGCCAGCAGCTTAGGGTTGCGGGGAGAGACCCAGTACTTC. The complete variable domain, with remaining parts taken from reference TRBV11-3 and TRBJ2-5, reads EAGVVQSPRYKIIEKKQPVAFWCNPISGHNTLYWYLQNLGQGPELLIRYENEEAVDDSQLPKDRFSAERLKGVDSTLKIQPAELGDSAVYLCASSLGLRGETQYFGPGTRLLVL.

This clone was found many times. This rearrangement joins TRBV7-3 to TRBJ1-1; tentatively, D is TRBD1 (5 bases). CDR3 length: 14 residues. With 1 base removed from V and 0 bases from J, the gap between germline ends came to 6 bases. Germline CDR1 and CDR2: SGHTA and FQGTGA. This chain's CDR3 is CASSLKGLNTEAFF. The DNA for the CDR3 is TGTGCCAGCAGCTTAAAGGGGCTGAACACTGAAGCTTTCTTT.

The J gene is TRBJ2-7, the V gene TRBV10-3, with 9 bases fitting TRBD1. Germline V gives CDR1 ENHRY, CDR2 SYGVKD. Trimming at V came to 2 bases and at J to 4 bases, leaving 9 bases not matched to a gene. The CDR3 is 16 amino acids. The CDR3 reads CAISENPGQGFYEQYF. As DNA, the CDR3 is TGTGCCATCAGTGAGAACCCGGGACAGGGATTTTACGAGCAGTACTTC.

This clone has just a few counts. This chain joins TRBV5-6 and TRBJ1-2; D might be TRBD1 (5 bases). The CDR3 runs 14 residues. V was cut by 4 bases and J by 2 bases, with 12 bases left in between. The V gene's germline CDR1 is SGHDT and CDR2 YYEEEE. The CDR3 sequence: CASSPAPGNYGYTF. CDR3 coding DNA: TGTGCCAGCAGCCCGGCACCAGGGAACTATGGCTACACCTTC.

V usage is TRBV10-1 and J usage is TRBJ2-2, with 7 bases fitting TRBD1. V shed 9 bases, J shed 5 bases, and the junction held 0 bases outside the gene matches. The V gene's germline CDR1 is WNHNN and CDR2 SYGVQD (reference sequence). The CDR3 is 11 amino acids. CDR3 DNA sequence: TGCGCCAGACAGGGGACCGGGGAGCTGTTTTTT. Translated, it gives CARQGTGELFF.

V and J are TRBV6-1 and TRBJ2-7; maybe TRBD2 (6 bases). The CDR3 has 14 amino acids. V shed 7 bases and J shed 4 bases, with 17 bases lying between them. The germline V gene has CDR1 MNHNS and CDR2 SASEGT. CDR3 DNA: TGTGCCAGCAAAGATGACGGGAGCAGTTACGAGCAGTACTTC. Amino acids: CASKDDGSSYEQYF.

The chain carries TRBV27 and TRBJ2-3; a weak D match, TRBD2 (5 bases). This CDR3 is built from 13 residues. V was shortened by 7 bases and J by 2 bases, with 10 bases between the two germline ends. Germline CDR1 reads MNHEY; CDR2 reads SMNVEV (reference sequence). The CDR3 region has the DNA TGTGCCAGCAAGAGCGGTTCCACAGATACGCAGTATTTT. It yields the protein CASKSGSTDTQYF.

The chain recombines TRBV14 with TRBJ1-5; D might be TRBD1 (6 bases). The CDR3 contains 19 residues. Germline-derived CDR1 and CDR2 are SGHDN and FVKESK. V lost 1 base and J 0 bases, leaving 19 bases between the germline ends. DNA for the CDR3: TGTGCCAGCAGCCAAGTCGATGCGCGGGGGCTCTATAGCAATCAGCCCCAGCATTTT. Amino acid sequence: CASSQVDARGLYSNQPQHF.

This clone was recorded a few times. The rearrangement joins TRBV5-6 to TRBJ1-1; the D gene is possibly TRBD1 (6 bases). Germline-derived CDR1 and CDR2 are SGHDT and YYEEEE. The CDR3 is 15 amino acids. V lost 4 bases, J lost 2 bases, and 15 bases lay in between. CDR3 DNA sequence: TGTGCCAGCAGCGGCTACAGGGAAGAAAACACTGAAGCTTTCTTT. Translating gives CASSGYREENTEAFF.

The chain has TRBV9 and TRBJ2-3; 8 bases are shared with TRBD2. The V and J ends lost 0 bases and 2 bases, in that order; junction bases with no gene match: 8. Germline V gene data show CDR1 as SGDLS and CDR2 as YYNGEE. This CDR3 spans 17 amino acids. The CDR3 sequence: CASSVVEAGDLTDTQYF. In DNA form, the CDR3 reads TGTGCCAGCAGCGTAGTTGAAGCGGGAGACCTCACAGATACGCAGTATTTT. The complete variable domain, with remaining parts taken from reference TRBV9 and TRBJ2-3, reads DSGVTQTPKHLITATGQRVTLRCSPRSGDLSVYWYQQSLDQGLQFLIQYYNGEERAKGNILERFSAQQFPDLHSELNLSSLELGDSALYFCASSVVEAGDLTDTQYFGPGTRLTVL.

This chain connects TRBV2 to TRBJ2-1, with 7 bases aligning to TRBD1. CDR3 length: 15 residues. V trimming: 6 bases; J trimming: 4 bases; junction bases outside the gene matches: 9. Germline V gene data show CDR1 as SNHLY and CDR2 as FYNNEI. Here the CDR3 DNA reads TGTGCCAGCAGCGAGCAGGGGGAGAATTACAATGAGCAGTTCTTC. It encodes CASSEQGENYNEQFF.

The rearrangement joins TRBV4-1 to TRBJ2-5; D perhaps matches TRBD2 (6 bases). The CDR3 loop spans 17 amino acids. CDR1 and CDR2 (germline): MGHRA, YSYEKL. Trimming pared 0 bases from V and 5 bases from J, leaving 19 bases between. The CDR3 loop reads CASSQDRAAGVGETQYF. The DNA for the CDR3 is TGCGCCAGCAGCCAAGATCGGGCAGCGGGTGTCGGCGAGACCCAGTACTTC.

V gene TRBV11-2 combines with J gene TRBJ2-7; TRBD1 is a possible D gene (6 bases). The germline V gene has CDR1 SGHAT and CDR2 FQNNGV. The CDR3 runs to 15 residues. With 2 bases removed from V and 3 bases from J, the gap between germline ends came to 14 bases. The CDR3 bases are TGTGCCAGCAGCTTAAGCCGGGACATAGGCTACGAGCAGTACTTC. Encoded protein: CASSLSRDIGYEQYF.